The 2 T cell receptor beta chains given below trace back to one sample, sequenced in a study of T cell changes during pregnancy in multiple sclerosis. Here immunoSEQ multiplex PCR was the method, and the copy in TCRdb shows in-frame clones only, minus some. The table has about 64,000 clones, roughly 88% seen once; the top ten hold 1% to 1.5%. The input for sequencing was peripheral blood, taken in the second trimester of pregnancy. Receptors were obtained from a female donor with multiple sclerosis, enrolled in a pregnancy study.

The count of this clone is one. The rearrangement joins TRBV6-6 to TRBJ1-2; D is ambiguous. The CDR3 totals 12 residues. V shed 6 bases and J shed 4 bases, with 9 bases lying between them. In germline, CDR1 is MNHNY, CDR2 SVGAGI (reference sequence). This CDR3 is CASSLRGYGYTF. The CDR3 DNA reads as TGTGCCAGCAGCCTCCGGGGCTATGGCTACACCTTC.

The chain joins TRBV9 to TRBJ2-5; 9 nucleotides match TRBD2. Losses at the gene ends were 4 bases for V and 5 bases for J; bases not matched to a gene: 6. From germline, CDR1 is SGDLS and CDR2 YYNGEE. CDR3 length equals 14 residues. The CDR3 loop is CASSRPSGEETQYF. CDR3 DNA sequence: TGTGCCAGCAGCCGTCCTAGCGGGGAGGAGACCCAGTACTTC.